This T cell receptor (beta chain) was captured by sequencing in a study of cytomegalovirus exposure and HLA in healthy donors. Overall study results and limits: Equally common other TCR beta chains were less clonally expanded than HLA-associated ones, a later analysis found.

To note about this clone: Its antigen is undetermined.

Germline CDR1 and CDR2: SGHDT and YYEEEE. V lost 0 bases, J lost 9 bases, and 3 bases stayed unmatched. The CDR3 spans 12 residues. The PCR made use of 60 Vbeta and 13 Jbeta primers. Assay used: immunoSEQ multiplex PCR; TCRdb lists only in-frame clones, some missing. The sample holds 200,000 to 250,000 clones, over 65% seen once. This sequence was found in a man aged 18 to 30 in good health and CMV-seronegative. Material for sequencing was PBMCs. The chain is built from TRBV5-6 and TRBJ2-7; 7 nucleotides match TRBD1. CDR3 loop: CASSLETGLQYF. The CDR3 DNA sequence: TGTGCCAGCAGCTTGGAGACAGGGTTGCAGTACTTC.